The rows below give T cell receptor beta chains drawn from one sample of a study of neurological immune-mediated disorders. A single record per CDR3 protein comes from TCRdb applying MiXCR to the 5' RACE reads. The data show 50,000 to 70,000 distinct CDR3 sequences, roughly 10% seen once. The sample was PBMCs. The receptors shown here come from a male donor with HTLV-1-associated myelopathy (HAM/TSP). Both conserved end residues are part of each CDR3. Each record gives: CDR3 length, V gene, D gene, J gene, clone size, CDR3 DNA, CDR3 protein. The D gene is left open where the match is weak. Size is omitted from some rows. Given values are once, few, many or a class for expanded clones.

CDR3 length: 14
V gene: TRBV5-1
D gene: TRBD1
J gene: TRBJ2-5
clone size: many
CDR3 DNA: TGCGCCAGCAAGGACCCAGGGGGCGCGAAGACCCAGTACTTC
CDR3 protein: CASKDPGGAKTQYF

CDR3 length: 14
V gene: TRBV5-6
D gene: TRBD1
J gene: TRBJ2-5
clone size: .
CDR3 DNA: TGTGCCAGCAGCGCCGGGACAGGGGACGAGACCCAGTACTTC
CDR3 protein: CASSAGTGDETQYF

CDR3 length: 15
V gene: TRBV7-2
D gene: .
J gene: TRBJ2-4
clone size: many
CDR3 DNA: TGTGCCAGCAGCTTAACGGGGCCAGCCAAAAACATTCAGTACTTC
CDR3 protein: CASSLTGPAKNIQYF

CDR3 length: 13
V gene: TRBV20-1
D gene: TRBD1
J gene: TRBJ2-5
clone size: .
CDR3 DNA: TGCAGTGCTAGAGATAACAGGGGTGAGACCCAGTACTTC
CDR3 protein: CSARDNRGETQYF

CDR3 length: 15
V gene: TRBV5-5
D gene: TRBD1
J gene: TRBJ2-7
clone size: many
CDR3 DNA: TGTGCCAGCAGCACGACAAGACAGGGATTGAGAGAGCAGTACTTC
CDR3 protein: CASSTTRQGLREQYF

CDR3 length: 16
V gene: TRBV20-1
D gene: .
J gene: TRBJ1-6
clone size: many
CDR3 DNA: TGCAGTGCTAGAGCAGGGGCAAGGTTATACAATTCACCCCTCCACTTT
CDR3 protein: CSARAGARLYNSPLHF

CDR3 length: 14
V gene: TRBV7-9
D gene: TRBD1
J gene: TRBJ2-6
clone size: .
CDR3 DNA: TGTGCCAGCAGCCTGACAGGGGGGGCCAACGTCCTGACTTTC
CDR3 protein: CASSLTGGANVLTF

CDR3 length: 13
V gene: TRBV29-1
D gene: .
J gene: TRBJ2-3
clone size: few
CDR3 DNA: TGCAGCGTTGAACGGTTGGAGGCTGATACGCAGTATTTT
CDR3 protein: CSVERLEADTQYF

CDR3 length: 14
V gene: TRBV11-3
D gene: .
J gene: TRBJ2-7
clone size: many
CDR3 DNA: TGTGCCAGCGCACAGGGTGGGCTCTCCTACGAGCAGTACTTC
CDR3 protein: CASAQGGLSYEQYF

CDR3 length: 14
V gene: TRBV5-1
D gene: TRBD1
J gene: TRBJ2-3
clone size: many
CDR3 DNA: TGCGCCAGCAGCTTCGGACAGGGACCAGGTACGCAGTATTTT
CDR3 protein: CASSFGQGPGTQYF

CDR3 length: 16
V gene: TRBV28
D gene: TRBD1
J gene: TRBJ2-7
clone size: many
CDR3 DNA: TGTGCCAGTAGGACAGCCCGGGACAGGGTATTACCCGAGCAGTACTTC
CDR3 protein: CASRTARDRVLPEQYF

CDR3 length: 15
V gene: TRBV19
D gene: .
J gene: TRBJ1-5
clone size: .
CDR3 DNA: TGTGCCAGTAGTATAGGTCGGGAGAGGTATCAGCCCCAGCATTTT
CDR3 protein: CASSIGRERYQPQHF

CDR3 length: 13
V gene: TRBV5-5
D gene: TRBD1
J gene: TRBJ2-7
clone size: many
CDR3 DNA: TGTGCCAGCAACTTGCAGGGGGCCTACGAGCAGTACTTC
CDR3 protein: CASNLQGAYEQYF

CDR3 length: 16
V gene: TRBV12-3/TRBV12-4
D gene: TRBD1
J gene: TRBJ1-5
clone size: many
CDR3 DNA: TGTGCCAGCAGTTACCCGGGGGGACAGGGGGGTCAGCCCCAGCATTTT
CDR3 protein: CASSYPGGQGGQPQHF

CDR3 length: 14
V gene: TRBV20-1
D gene: .
J gene: TRBJ1-1
clone size: many
CDR3 DNA: TGCAGTGCTAGCGCCCAATGGGGCTTGACTGAAGCTTTCTTT
CDR3 protein: CSASAQWGLTEAFF

CDR3 length: 14
V gene: TRBV3-1
D gene: .
J gene: TRBJ1-2
clone size: many
CDR3 DNA: TGTGCCAGCAGCCAAGGTGGATTTAACTATGGCTACACCTTC
CDR3 protein: CASSQGGFNYGYTF

CDR3 length: 14
V gene: TRBV5-1
D gene: .
J gene: TRBJ2-3
clone size: once
CDR3 DNA: TGCGCCAGCAGCCCCGGTGGGAGCACAGATACGCAGTATTTT
CDR3 protein: CASSPGGSTDTQYF

CDR3 length: 16
V gene: TRBV4-1
D gene: TRBD1
J gene: TRBJ1-1
clone size: many
CDR3 DNA: TGCGCCAGCAGCCAACCCGGGGAGACAGGGGAACCTGAAGCTTTCTTT
CDR3 protein: CASSQPGETGEPEAFF

CDR3 length: 14
V gene: TRBV5-6
D gene: .
J gene: TRBJ1-2
clone size: many
CDR3 DNA: TGTGCCAGCAGCCCGACAGACGCTAACTATGGCTACACCTTC
CDR3 protein: CASSPTDANYGYTF

CDR3 length: 18
V gene: TRBV7-7
D gene: TRBD1
J gene: TRBJ2-7
clone size: many
CDR3 DNA: TGTGCTAGCAGCTTAGCGGCGTCAGGGGGCTCCCGTTCCTACGAGCAGTACTTC
CDR3 protein: CASSLAASGGSRSYEQYF

CDR3 length: 14
V gene: TRBV6-5
D gene: TRBD1
J gene: TRBJ2-7
clone size: many
CDR3 DNA: TGTGCCAGCACTACCGGACAGGGGACCAACGAGCAGTACTTC
CDR3 protein: CASTTGQGTNEQYF

CDR3 length: 15
V gene: TRBV6-2/TRBV6-3
D gene: .
J gene: TRBJ1-6
clone size: many
CDR3 DNA: TGTGCCAGCAGTTACGTGGGTCCGAGGAATTCACCCCTCCACTTT
CDR3 protein: CASSYVGPRNSPLHF

CDR3 length: 13
V gene: TRBV20-1
D gene: .
J gene: TRBJ1-6
clone size: many
CDR3 DNA: TGCAGTGCTAGAGATTCAGGTTATTCACCCCTCCACTTT
CDR3 protein: CSARDSGYSPLHF

CDR3 length: 14
V gene: TRBV25-1
D gene: .
J gene: TRBJ1-5
clone size: many
CDR3 DNA: TGTGCCAGCAGTGAATCGGGGGGGGCGCAGCCCCAGCATTTT
CDR3 protein: CASSESGGAQPQHF

CDR3 length: 14
V gene: TRBV10-3
D gene: .
J gene: TRBJ1-2
clone size: .
CDR3 DNA: TGTGCCATCAACAACAGCCCAACTAACTATGGCTACACCTTC
CDR3 protein: CAINNSPTNYGYTF

CDR3 length: 13
V gene: TRBV27
D gene: .
J gene: TRBJ2-7
clone size: many
CDR3 DNA: TGTGCCAGCAGTCCGAAGCCCTCGGGGGAGCAGTACTTC
CDR3 protein: CASSPKPSGEQYF

CDR3 length: 13
V gene: TRBV20-1
D gene: .
J gene: TRBJ1-2
clone size: many
CDR3 DNA: TGCAGTGCTAGAGTCCAGGGTAACTATGGCTACACCTTC
CDR3 protein: CSARVQGNYGYTF

CDR3 length: 16
V gene: TRBV7-2
D gene: .
J gene: TRBJ1-6
clone size: many
CDR3 DNA: TGTGCCAGCAGCTACAGGGTCAACGCGGGGAATTCACCCCTCCACTTT
CDR3 protein: CASSYRVNAGNSPLHF

CDR3 length: 14
V gene: TRBV15
D gene: .
J gene: TRBJ2-3
clone size: many
CDR3 DNA: TGTGCCACCAGCAGAGATCACAGGTCTGATACGCAGTATTTT
CDR3 protein: CATSRDHRSDTQYF

CDR3 length: 15
V gene: TRBV20-1
D gene: TRBD1
J gene: TRBJ1-1
clone size: many
CDR3 DNA: TGCAGTGCTCCCCGGACAGGGGGGGCGAACACTGAAGCTTTCTTT
CDR3 protein: CSAPRTGGANTEAFF

CDR3 length: 14
V gene: TRBV5-1
D gene: .
J gene: TRBJ2-5
clone size: many
CDR3 DNA: TGCGCCAGCAGCTTGGGGCTCCGGCGAGAGACCCAGTACTTC
CDR3 protein: CASSLGLRRETQYF

CDR3 length: 15
V gene: TRBV29-1
D gene: .
J gene: TRBJ1-5
clone size: many
CDR3 DNA: TGCAGCGTCGTCCCCGGGGTCAATAGCAATCAGCCCCAGCATTTT
CDR3 protein: CSVVPGVNSNQPQHF

CDR3 length: 13
V gene: TRBV5-1
D gene: .
J gene: TRBJ2-2
clone size: many
CDR3 DNA: TGCGCCAGCAGCTTTGGTGCGTCGGGGGAGCTGTTTTTT
CDR3 protein: CASSFGASGELFF

CDR3 length: 15
V gene: TRBV5-1
D gene: .
J gene: TRBJ2-7
clone size: many
CDR3 DNA: TGCGCCAGCAGCTTGGGGGGTTGGAGCTCCTACGAGCAGTACTTC
CDR3 protein: CASSLGGWSSYEQYF

CDR3 length: 15
V gene: TRBV2
D gene: TRBD1
J gene: TRBJ1-5
clone size: .
CDR3 DNA: TGTGCCAGCAGGCTCGGGACAGAACTCAATCAGCCCCAGCATTTT
CDR3 protein: CASRLGTELNQPQHF

CDR3 length: 16
V gene: TRBV7-2
D gene: .
J gene: TRBJ2-5
clone size: many
CDR3 DNA: TGTGCCAGCAGCCCGGGAGCAGTACACTCGGTGGAGACCCAGTACTTC
CDR3 protein: CASSPGAVHSVETQYF

CDR3 length: 16
V gene: TRBV4-3
D gene: .
J gene: TRBJ2-1
clone size: many
CDR3 DNA: TGCGCCAGCAGCCAAGCGGGGGCGGCCTCCTACAATGAGCAGTTCTTC
CDR3 protein: CASSQAGAASYNEQFF

CDR3 length: 15
V gene: TRBV20-1
D gene: TRBD2
J gene: TRBJ2-4
clone size: .
CDR3 DNA: TGCAGTGCTAGGGGACTAGCGGAGAGTGGTAACACTCAGTACTTC
CDR3 protein: CSARGLAESGNTQYF

CDR3 length: 14
V gene: TRBV12-3/TRBV12-4
D gene: .
J gene: TRBJ2-3
clone size: many
CDR3 DNA: TGTGCCAGCAGTCCGACCACGAAGGCAGATACGCAGTATTTT
CDR3 protein: CASSPTTKADTQYF

CDR3 length: 12
V gene: TRBV6-2/TRBV6-3
D gene: .
J gene: TRBJ1-1
clone size: many
CDR3 DNA: TGTGCCAGCAGTTACTCGAACACTGAAGCTTTCTTT
CDR3 protein: CASSYSNTEAFF

CDR3 length: 14
V gene: TRBV19
D gene: TRBD1
J gene: TRBJ1-1
clone size: .
CDR3 DNA: TGTGCCAGTAGTGCCCACAGGGGAGGCACTGAAGCTTTCTTT
CDR3 protein: CASSAHRGGTEAFF

CDR3 length: 14
V gene: TRBV5-6
D gene: TRBD1
J gene: TRBJ1-5
clone size: many
CDR3 DNA: TGTGCCAGCAGCCACCGGACAGGTTTAGGGCCCCAGCATTTT
CDR3 protein: CASSHRTGLGPQHF

CDR3 length: 15
V gene: TRBV28
D gene: TRBD2
J gene: TRBJ2-7
clone size: many
CDR3 DNA: TGTGCCAGCTGGGCCGGGGGGGGTAACACATACGAGCAGTACTTC
CDR3 protein: CASWAGGGNTYEQYF

CDR3 length: 15
V gene: TRBV24-1
D gene: TRBD1
J gene: TRBJ2-1
clone size: many
CDR3 DNA: TGTGCCACCAGTGCCTGGGACAGACCTACCAATGAGCAGTTCTTC
CDR3 protein: CATSAWDRPTNEQFF

CDR3 length: 16
V gene: TRBV12-3/TRBV12-4
D gene: .
J gene: TRBJ2-2
clone size: .
CDR3 DNA: TGTGCCAGCAGTCCCCGGTCGGGGGGCGGCACCGGGGAGCTGTTTTTT
CDR3 protein: CASSPRSGGGTGELFF

CDR3 length: 13
V gene: TRBV20-1
D gene: .
J gene: TRBJ1-3
clone size: few
CDR3 DNA: TGCAGTGCGTCGCGTACAGGGTCAAACACCATATATTTT
CDR3 protein: CSASRTGSNTIYF

CDR3 length: 11
V gene: TRBV5-1
D gene: .
J gene: TRBJ2-7
clone size: many
CDR3 DNA: TGCGCCAGCAGCATTACGGGTGAGCAGTACTTC
CDR3 protein: CASSITGEQYF

CDR3 length: 14
V gene: TRBV7-3
D gene: .
J gene: TRBJ1-1
clone size: many
CDR3 DNA: TGTGCCAGCAGCCGGGGGGCGGGAGACACTGAAGCTTTCTTT
CDR3 protein: CASSRGAGDTEAFF

CDR3 length: 14
V gene: TRBV29-1
D gene: TRBD2
J gene: TRBJ2-2
clone size: many
CDR3 DNA: TGCAGCGTCGCAGCGGGGACGCTCACCGGGGAGCTGTTTTTT
CDR3 protein: CSVAAGTLTGELFF

CDR3 length: 18
V gene: TRBV5-1
D gene: TRBD2
J gene: TRBJ2-3
clone size: many
CDR3 DNA: TGCGCCAGCAGCACCGGACTAGCGGGGGGGCGGATCACAGATACGCAGTATTTT
CDR3 protein: CASSTGLAGGRITDTQYF

CDR3 length: 14
V gene: TRBV20-1
D gene: .
J gene: TRBJ2-1
clone size: many
CDR3 DNA: TGCAGTGCTAGACAGGGGGGAGGATACAATGAGCAGTTCTTC
CDR3 protein: CSARQGGGYNEQFF

CDR3 length: 14
V gene: TRBV6-5
D gene: .
J gene: TRBJ2-5
clone size: many
CDR3 DNA: TGTGCCAGCAGTCTCCTGGGACGACAAGAGACCCAGTACTTC
CDR3 protein: CASSLLGRQETQYF

CDR3 length: 13
V gene: TRBV29-1
D gene: .
J gene: TRBJ1-5
clone size: many
CDR3 DNA: TGCAGCGTTGTCTTGGGGCCAAATCAGCCCCAGCATTTT
CDR3 protein: CSVVLGPNQPQHF

CDR3 length: 12
V gene: TRBV28
D gene: .
J gene: TRBJ2-3
clone size: many
CDR3 DNA: TGTGCCAGCAGGGGTAGCACAGATACGCAGTATTTT
CDR3 protein: CASRGSTDTQYF

CDR3 length: 15
V gene: TRBV7-2
D gene: TRBD2
J gene: TRBJ2-7
clone size: many
CDR3 DNA: TGTGCCAGCAGCTTAGAGTCAGGGAGGGCCTACGAGCAGTACTTC
CDR3 protein: CASSLESGRAYEQYF

CDR3 length: 14
V gene: TRBV5-1
D gene: TRBD1
J gene: TRBJ1-5
clone size: many
CDR3 DNA: TGCGCCAGCAGCTTGGAGGGGGCCGTTCAGCCCCAGCATTTT
CDR3 protein: CASSLEGAVQPQHF